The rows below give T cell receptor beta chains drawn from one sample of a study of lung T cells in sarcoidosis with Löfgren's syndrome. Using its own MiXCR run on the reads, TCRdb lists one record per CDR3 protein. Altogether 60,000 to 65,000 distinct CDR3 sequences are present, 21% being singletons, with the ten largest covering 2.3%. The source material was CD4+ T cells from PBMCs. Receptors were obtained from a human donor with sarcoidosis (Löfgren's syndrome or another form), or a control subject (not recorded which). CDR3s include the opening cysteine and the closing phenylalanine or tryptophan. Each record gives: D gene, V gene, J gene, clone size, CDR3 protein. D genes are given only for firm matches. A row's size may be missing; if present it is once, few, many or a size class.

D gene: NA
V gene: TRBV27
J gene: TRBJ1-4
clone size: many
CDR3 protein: CASRRGPGEKLFF

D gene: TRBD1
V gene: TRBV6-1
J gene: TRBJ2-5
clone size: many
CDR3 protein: CASSRGPGTVGETQYF

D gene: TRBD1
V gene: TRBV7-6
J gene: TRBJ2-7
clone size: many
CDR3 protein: CASSRTGRNYEQYF

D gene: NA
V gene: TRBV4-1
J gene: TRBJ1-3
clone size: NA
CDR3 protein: CASSQEIISRQNTIYF

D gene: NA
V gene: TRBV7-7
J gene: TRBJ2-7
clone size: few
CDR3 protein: CASSLTHTGTSEQYF

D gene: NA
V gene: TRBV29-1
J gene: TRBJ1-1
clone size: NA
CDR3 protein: CSVSPSLGSTEAFF

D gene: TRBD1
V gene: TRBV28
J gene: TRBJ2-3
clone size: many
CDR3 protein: CASSPYGGTGPRGTQYF

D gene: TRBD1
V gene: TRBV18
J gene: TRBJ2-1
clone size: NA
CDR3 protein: CASSPRARQGGNEQFF

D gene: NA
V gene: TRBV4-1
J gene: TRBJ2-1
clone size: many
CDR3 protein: CASSQDPSGREQFF

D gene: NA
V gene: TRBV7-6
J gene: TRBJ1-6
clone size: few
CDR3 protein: CASSLGPDNSPLHF

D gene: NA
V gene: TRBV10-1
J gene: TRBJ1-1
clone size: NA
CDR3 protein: CASSTTQGTEAFF

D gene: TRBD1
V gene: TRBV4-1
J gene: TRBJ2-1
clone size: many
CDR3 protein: CASSQRRGGQGDNEQFF

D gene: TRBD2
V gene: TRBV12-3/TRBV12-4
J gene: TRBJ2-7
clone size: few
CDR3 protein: CASSSSGRPSYEQYF

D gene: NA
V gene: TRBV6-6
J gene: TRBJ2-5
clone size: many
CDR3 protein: CASSYLQGISQETQYF

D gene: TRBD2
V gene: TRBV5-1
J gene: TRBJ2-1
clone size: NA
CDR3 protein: CASTPRGASYNEQFF

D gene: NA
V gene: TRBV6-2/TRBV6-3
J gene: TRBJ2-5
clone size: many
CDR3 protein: CASSQETQYF

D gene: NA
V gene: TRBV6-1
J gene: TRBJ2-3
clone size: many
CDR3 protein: CASSFQVADTQYF

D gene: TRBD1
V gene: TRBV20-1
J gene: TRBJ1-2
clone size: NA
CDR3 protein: CSATTGGGHGYTF

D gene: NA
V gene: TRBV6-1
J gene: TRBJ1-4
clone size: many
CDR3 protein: CASSDFGENEKLFF

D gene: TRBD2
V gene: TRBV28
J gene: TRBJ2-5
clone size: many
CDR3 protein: CASRSTSGRAETQYF

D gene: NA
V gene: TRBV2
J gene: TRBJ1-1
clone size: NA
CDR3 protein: CASGHSVVNTEAFF

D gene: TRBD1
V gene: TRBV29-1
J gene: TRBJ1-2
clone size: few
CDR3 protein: CSVWTGGPQAYTF

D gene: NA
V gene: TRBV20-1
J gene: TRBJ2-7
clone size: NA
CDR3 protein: CSARSPGSTSYEQYF

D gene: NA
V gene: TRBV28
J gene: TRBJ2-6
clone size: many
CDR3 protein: CASKSRDMPSGANVLTF

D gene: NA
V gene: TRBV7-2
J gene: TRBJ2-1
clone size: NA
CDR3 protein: CASSLDVGLNEQFF

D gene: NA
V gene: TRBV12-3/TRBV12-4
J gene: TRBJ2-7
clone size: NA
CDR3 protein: CASSLRGGPSYEQYF

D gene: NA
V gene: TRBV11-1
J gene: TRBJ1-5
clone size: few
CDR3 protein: CASSLAPYPNQPQHF

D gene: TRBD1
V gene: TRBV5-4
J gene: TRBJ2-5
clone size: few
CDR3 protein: CASSRTGTEETQYF

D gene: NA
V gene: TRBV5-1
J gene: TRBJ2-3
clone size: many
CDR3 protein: CASSLDVRTRYF

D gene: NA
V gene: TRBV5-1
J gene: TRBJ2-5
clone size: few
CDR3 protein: CASSLSGGGETQYF

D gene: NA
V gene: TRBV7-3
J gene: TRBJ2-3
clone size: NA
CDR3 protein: CASSLNPGTDTQYF

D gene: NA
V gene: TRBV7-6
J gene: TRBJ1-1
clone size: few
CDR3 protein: CASTRDRNTEAFF

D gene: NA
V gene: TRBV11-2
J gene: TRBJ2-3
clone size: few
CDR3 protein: CASSLVQRTQYF

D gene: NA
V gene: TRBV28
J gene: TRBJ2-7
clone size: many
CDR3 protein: CASMNSAGLNYEQYF

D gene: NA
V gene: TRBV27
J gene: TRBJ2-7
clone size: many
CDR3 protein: CASSFRVEGVTFSYEQYF

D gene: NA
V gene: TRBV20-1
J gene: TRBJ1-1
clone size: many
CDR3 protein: CSARDEKGGTEAFF

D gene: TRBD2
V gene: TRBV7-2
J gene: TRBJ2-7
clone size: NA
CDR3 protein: CASSPTSERVHEQYF

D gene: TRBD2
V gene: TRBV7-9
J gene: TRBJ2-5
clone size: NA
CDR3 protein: CASSLVLAGETQYF

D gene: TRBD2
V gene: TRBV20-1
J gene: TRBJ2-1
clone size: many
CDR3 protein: CSALAGRNEQFF

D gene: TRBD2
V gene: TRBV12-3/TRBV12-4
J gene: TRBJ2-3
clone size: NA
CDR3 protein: CASSLGLAGVTDTQYF

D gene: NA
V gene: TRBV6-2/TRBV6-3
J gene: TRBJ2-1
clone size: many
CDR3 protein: CASGLDEQFF

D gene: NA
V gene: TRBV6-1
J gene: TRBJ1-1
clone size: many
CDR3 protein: CASSPGSLKAFF

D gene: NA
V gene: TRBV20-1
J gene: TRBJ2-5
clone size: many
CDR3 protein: CSASKEGETQYF

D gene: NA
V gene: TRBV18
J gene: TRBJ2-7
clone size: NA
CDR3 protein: CASSPPGQDEYEQYF

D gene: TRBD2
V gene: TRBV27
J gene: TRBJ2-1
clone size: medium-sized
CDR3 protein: CASSEAGGPYNEQFF

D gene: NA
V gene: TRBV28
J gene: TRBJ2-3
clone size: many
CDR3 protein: CASSLLFRRGQYF

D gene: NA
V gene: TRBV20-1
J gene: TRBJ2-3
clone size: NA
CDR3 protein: CSAIDPHGSTDTQYF

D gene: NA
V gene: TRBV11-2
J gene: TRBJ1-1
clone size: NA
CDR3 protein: CASSRRVLNTEAFF

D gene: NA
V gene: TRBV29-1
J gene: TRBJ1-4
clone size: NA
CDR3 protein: CSVPVTGEKLFF

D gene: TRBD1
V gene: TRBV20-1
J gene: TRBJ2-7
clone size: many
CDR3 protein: CSARRTGISHEQYF

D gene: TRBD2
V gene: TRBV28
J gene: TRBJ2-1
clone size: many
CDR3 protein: CASIRGFSGGAGEQFF

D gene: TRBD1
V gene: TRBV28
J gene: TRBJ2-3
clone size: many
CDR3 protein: CASRQGPTDTQYF